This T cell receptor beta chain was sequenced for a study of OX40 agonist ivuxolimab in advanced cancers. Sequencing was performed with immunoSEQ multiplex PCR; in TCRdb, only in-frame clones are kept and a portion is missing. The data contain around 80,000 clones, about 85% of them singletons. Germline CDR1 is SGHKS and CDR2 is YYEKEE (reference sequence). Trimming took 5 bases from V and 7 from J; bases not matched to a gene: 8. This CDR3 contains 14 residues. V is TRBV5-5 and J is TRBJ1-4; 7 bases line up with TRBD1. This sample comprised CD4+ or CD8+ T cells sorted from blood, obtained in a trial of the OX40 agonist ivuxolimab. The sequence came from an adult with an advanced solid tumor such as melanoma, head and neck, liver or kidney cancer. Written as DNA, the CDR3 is TGTGCCAGCAGAAAAACAGGGGAAGTTGAAAAACTGTTTTTT. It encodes CASRKTGEVEKLFF.